The rows below give T cell receptor beta chains drawn from one sample of a study of blood T cell repertoires in COVID-19. Sequencing used immunoSEQ multiplex PCR; TCRdb keeps in-frame clones, though not all of them. The table records 170,000 or so clones, approximately 90% of them present only once. Sequencing was done on a sample of peripheral blood. The source is a woman in her 70s with COVID-19, enrolled during active disease. The CDR3 runs from the conserved cysteine through the conserved F or W. D genes are given only for firm matches.

D gene: TRBD1
V gene: TRBV19
CDR3 length: 11
J gene: TRBJ1-2
CDR3 protein: CASTGQGGYTF

D gene: NA
V gene: TRBV30
CDR3 length: 13
J gene: TRBJ2-7
CDR3 protein: CAWRQGSAYEQYF

D gene: TRBD1
V gene: TRBV19
CDR3 length: 14
J gene: TRBJ1-5
CDR3 protein: CASGTGTENQPQHF

D gene: NA
V gene: TRBV4-1
CDR3 length: 13
J gene: TRBJ1-2
CDR3 protein: CASSQDFRSGYTF

D gene: NA
V gene: TRBV11-2
CDR3 length: 13
J gene: TRBJ1-1
CDR3 protein: CASSTKQNTEAFF

D gene: NA
V gene: TRBV6-1
CDR3 length: 14
J gene: TRBJ2-1
CDR3 protein: CASSESGNYNEQFF

D gene: NA
V gene: TRBV28
CDR3 length: 15
J gene: TRBJ1-5
CDR3 protein: CASSRRQASNQPQHF

D gene: NA
V gene: TRBV10-3
CDR3 length: 11
J gene: TRBJ2-7
CDR3 protein: CAISDLAEQYF

D gene: TRBD2
V gene: TRBV4-3
CDR3 length: 17
J gene: TRBJ2-3
CDR3 protein: CASSQDCIREGTDTQYF

D gene: NA
V gene: TRBV27
CDR3 length: 14
J gene: TRBJ1-5
CDR3 protein: CASSPSLEGQPQHF

D gene: TRBD1
V gene: TRBV6-5
CDR3 length: 13
J gene: TRBJ2-2
CDR3 protein: CASSDRGTGELFF

D gene: TRBD1
V gene: TRBV4-3
CDR3 length: 16
J gene: TRBJ1-2
CDR3 protein: CASSQVVRDRGLGYTF

D gene: NA
V gene: TRBV2
CDR3 length: 15
J gene: TRBJ1-2
CDR3 protein: CASSLPQGESYGYTF

D gene: TRBD1
V gene: TRBV5-5
CDR3 length: 15
J gene: TRBJ1-5
CDR3 protein: CASSPGTGDNQPQHF

D gene: NA
V gene: TRBV5-1
CDR3 length: 13
J gene: TRBJ2-3
CDR3 protein: CASSLSGTDTQYF

D gene: TRBD1
V gene: TRBV6-5
CDR3 length: 16
J gene: TRBJ1-1
CDR3 protein: CASSYDRGDSSAEAFF

D gene: TRBD1
V gene: TRBV19
CDR3 length: 14
J gene: TRBJ1-1
CDR3 protein: CASSARQGLTEAFF

D gene: TRBD2
V gene: TRBV30
CDR3 length: 14
J gene: TRBJ2-3
CDR3 protein: CAWTKAGVADTQYF

D gene: TRBD2
V gene: TRBV28
CDR3 length: 14
J gene: TRBJ2-5
CDR3 protein: CASSLYLAGETQYF

D gene: TRBD2
V gene: TRBV4-2
CDR3 length: 19
J gene: TRBJ2-3
CDR3 protein: CASSHATRAAGKTTDTQYF

D gene: NA
V gene: TRBV6-5
CDR3 length: 13
J gene: TRBJ1-1
CDR3 protein: CASRGFQGTEAFF

D gene: TRBD1
V gene: TRBV2
CDR3 length: 14
J gene: TRBJ2-1
CDR3 protein: CASSPGQGVYEQFF

D gene: NA
V gene: TRBV19
CDR3 length: 14
J gene: TRBJ1-6
CDR3 protein: CASKGGDYNSPLHF